This T cell receptor beta chain stems from a study of cytomegalovirus exposure and HLA in healthy donors. It was with 60 Vbeta and 13 Jbeta primers that the PCR ran. Using immunoSEQ multiplex PCR, the repertoire was profiled, and TCRdb retains in-frame clones only, with some absent. The table shows some 190,000 clones, with roughly 85% occurring only once. Germline V gene lookup returns CDR1 MGHRA and CDR2 YSYEKL. V lost 6 bases, J lost 4 bases, and 12 bases lay in between. This CDR3 spans 13 amino acids. The sequencing sample was made of PBMCs. This sequence originates from a boy aged 2-9 years in good health and CMV-seronegative. The chain joins TRBV4-1 to TRBJ1-2; a weak D match, TRBD1 (6 bases). This chain's CDR3 is CASRPTGSYGYTF. The CDR3 DNA follows: TGCGCCAGCAGACCTACAGGGTCCTATGGCTACACCTTC.